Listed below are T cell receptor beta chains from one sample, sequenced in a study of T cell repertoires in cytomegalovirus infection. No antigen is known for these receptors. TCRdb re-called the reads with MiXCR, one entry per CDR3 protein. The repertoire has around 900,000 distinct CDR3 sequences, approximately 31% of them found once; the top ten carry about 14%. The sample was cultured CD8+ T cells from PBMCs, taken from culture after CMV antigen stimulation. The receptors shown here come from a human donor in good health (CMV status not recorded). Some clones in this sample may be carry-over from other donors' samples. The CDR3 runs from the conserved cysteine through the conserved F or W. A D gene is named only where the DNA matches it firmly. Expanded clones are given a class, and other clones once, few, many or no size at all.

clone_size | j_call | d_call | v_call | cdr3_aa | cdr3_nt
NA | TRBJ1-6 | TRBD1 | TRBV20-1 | CSARDRDRGRSGDLALHF | TGCAGTGCTAGAGATCGGGACAGGGGGCGATCGGGAGATTTGGCCCTCCACTTT
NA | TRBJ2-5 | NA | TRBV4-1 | CASSQDSGQRETQYF | TGCGCCAGCAGCCAAGATAGTGGGCAGAGAGAGACCCAGTACTTC
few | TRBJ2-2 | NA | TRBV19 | CASSMRLSNTGELFF | TGTGCCAGTAGTATGAGGCTTTCTAACACCGGGGAGCTGTTTTTT
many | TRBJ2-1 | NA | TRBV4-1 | CASSQGNEQFF | TGCGCCAGCAGCCAAGGCAATGAGCAGTTCTTC
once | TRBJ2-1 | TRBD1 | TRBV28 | CASSSWTGGLVDEQFF | TGTGCCAGCAGTTCCTGGACAGGAGGCCTCGTGGATGAGCAGTTCTTC
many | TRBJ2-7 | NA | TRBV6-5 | CASSYSEGPYEQYF | TGTGCCAGCAGTTACTCTGAGGGGCCCTACGAGCAGTACTTC
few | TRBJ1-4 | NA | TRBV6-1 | CASSDGLIPVF | TGTGCCAGCAGTGACGGACTCATCCCCGTTTTT
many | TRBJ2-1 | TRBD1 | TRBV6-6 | CASSYRVPGQFRGPNEQFF | TGTGCCAGCAGTTACCGGGTCCCGGGACAGTTTCGGGGCCCCAATGAGCAGTTCTTC
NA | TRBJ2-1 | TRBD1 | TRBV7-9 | CASSLTGAREQFF | TGTGCCAGCAGCTTGACAGGGGCTAGGGAGCAGTTCTTC
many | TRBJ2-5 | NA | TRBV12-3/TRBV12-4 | CASSSGGPGETQYF | TGTGCCAGCAGTTCCGGGGGGCCTGGAGAGACCCAGTACTTC
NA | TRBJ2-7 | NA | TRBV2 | CASSESAGSYEQYF | TGTGCCAGCAGTGAATCGGCAGGGTCCTACGAGCAGTACTTC
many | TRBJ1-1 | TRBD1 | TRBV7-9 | CATRDRYTEAFF | TGTGCCACTCGGGACAGATACACTGAAGCTTTCTTT
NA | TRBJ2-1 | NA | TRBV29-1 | CSVDSMGQEIDEQFF | TGCAGCGTTGATTCGATGGGCCAGGAAATAGATGAGCAGTTCTTC
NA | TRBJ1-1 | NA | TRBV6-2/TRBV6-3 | CASSYSQGPSGNSLNTEAFF | TGTGCCAGCAGTTACTCGCAGGGACCCTCGGGAAACTCGCTGAACACTGAAGCTTTCTTT
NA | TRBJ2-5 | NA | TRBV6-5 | CASSSDYLAGPQETQYF | TGTGCCAGCAGTTCGGACTACTTAGCAGGCCCCCAAGAGACCCAGTACTTC
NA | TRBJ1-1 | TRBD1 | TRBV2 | CASSAKRQGGNTEAFF | TGTGCCAGCAGTGCTAAGCGACAGGGTGGAAACACTGAAGCTTTCTTT
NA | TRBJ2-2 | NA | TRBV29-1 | CSVYAPTGELFF | TGCAGCGTTTACGCACCGACCGGGGAGCTGTTTTTT
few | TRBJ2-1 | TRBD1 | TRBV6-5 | CASRLGTGQFLNEQFF | TGTGCCAGCAGATTGGGGACAGGGCAGTTCCTTAATGAGCAGTTCTTC
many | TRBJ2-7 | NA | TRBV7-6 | CASSLEGGPYEQYF | TGTGCCAGCAGCTTGGAGGGGGGACCCTACGAGCAGTACTTC
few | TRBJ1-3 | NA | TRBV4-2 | CASAAGGYGNTIYF | TGTGCCAGCGCCGCCGGGGGGTACGGAAACACCATATATTTT
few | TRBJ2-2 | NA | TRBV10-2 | CASRDGELFF | TGCGCCAGCAGAGACGGGGAGCTGTTTTTT
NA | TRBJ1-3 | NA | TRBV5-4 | CASSLGEAISGNTIYF | TGTGCCAGCAGCTTGGGCGAGGCTATCTCTGGAAACACCATATATTTT
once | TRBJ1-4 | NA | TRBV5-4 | CASSPLGGEDEKLFF | TGTGCCAGCAGCCCCCTGGGGGGGGAGGATGAAAAACTGTTTTTT
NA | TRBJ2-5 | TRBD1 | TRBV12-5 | CASGLDMGTDGQTQYF | TGTGCTAGTGGTTTGGACATGGGGACAGACGGCCAGACCCAGTACTTC
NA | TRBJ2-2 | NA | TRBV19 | CASTWVANTGELFF | TGTGCCAGTACTTGGGTCGCGAACACCGGGGAGCTGTTTTTT
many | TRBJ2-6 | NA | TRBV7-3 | CASSLSPRGANVLTF | TGTGCCAGCAGCTTAAGCCCTCGCGGGGCCAACGTCCTGACTTTC
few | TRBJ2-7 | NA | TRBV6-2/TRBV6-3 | CASSYMALAVPYEQYF | TGTGCCAGCAGTTACATGGCCCTAGCAGTCCCCTACGAGCAGTACTTC
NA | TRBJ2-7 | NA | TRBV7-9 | CASSPEAGKQYF | TGTGCCAGCAGCCCAGAGGCAGGAAAGCAGTACTTC
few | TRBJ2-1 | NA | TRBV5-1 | CASKDRDNEQFF | TGCGCCAGCAAAGACCGAGACAATGAGCAGTTCTTC
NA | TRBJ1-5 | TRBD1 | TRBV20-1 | CSARGQGRLPSNQPQHF | TGCAGTGCTAGGGGACAGGGGAGGCTCCCTAGCAATCAGCCCCAGCATTTT
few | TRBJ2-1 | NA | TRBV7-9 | CASSLGWGADEQFF | TGTGCCAGCAGCTTAGGTTGGGGGGCGGATGAGCAGTTCTTC
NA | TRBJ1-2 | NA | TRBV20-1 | CSARDPGGAFYGYTF | TGCAGTGCTAGAGACCCAGGTGGGGCTTTCTATGGCTACACCTTC
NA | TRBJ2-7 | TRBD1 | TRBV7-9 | CASSITGTGVYEQYF | TGTGCCAGCAGCATTACCGGGACAGGGGTCTACGAGCAGTACTTC
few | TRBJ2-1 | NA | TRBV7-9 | CASSSRDTDNEQFF | TGTGCCAGCAGCTCCCGGGACACCGACAATGAGCAGTTCTTC
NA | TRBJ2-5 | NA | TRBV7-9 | CASSTNPQGQGPAEETQYF | TGTGCCAGCAGCACCAATCCCCAGGGGCAGGGACCCGCGGAAGAGACCCAGTACTTC
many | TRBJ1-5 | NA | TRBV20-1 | CSARDISSHGDQPQHF | TGCAGTGCTAGAGATATAAGTTCGCACGGCGATCAGCCCCAGCATTTT
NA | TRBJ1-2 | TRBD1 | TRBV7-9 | CASSKGQPPPNYGYTF | TGTGCCAGCAGCAAGGGACAGCCACCTCCTAACTATGGCTACACCTTC
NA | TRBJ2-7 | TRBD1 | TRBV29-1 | CSVEGRDRVGSYEQYF | TGCAGCGTTGAAGGGAGGGACAGGGTAGGCTCCTACGAGCAGTACTTC
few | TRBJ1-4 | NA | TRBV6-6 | CARVTPGAINEKLFF | TGTGCCAGAGTTACTCCTGGGGCTATTAATGAAAAACTGTTTTTT
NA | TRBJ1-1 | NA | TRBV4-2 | CASSQQSSEAFF | TGTGCCAGCAGCCAGCAGAGTTCTGAAGCTTTCTTT
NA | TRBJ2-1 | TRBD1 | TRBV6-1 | CASMDRVYEQFF | TGTGCCAGCATGGACAGGGTTTACGAGCAGTTCTTC
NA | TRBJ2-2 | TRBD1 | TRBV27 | CASSLTRGSGELFF | TGTGCCAGCAGTTTAACCAGGGGGTCCGGGGAGCTGTTTTTT
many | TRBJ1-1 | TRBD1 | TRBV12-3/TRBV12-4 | CASSLVTGGEAFF | TGTGCCAGCAGTTTAGTTACAGGGGGTGAAGCTTTCTTT
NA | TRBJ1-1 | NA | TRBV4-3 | CASSQDPSSPGRTEAFF | TGCGCCAGCAGCCAAGATCCGAGCTCTCCTGGGCGGACTGAAGCTTTCTTT
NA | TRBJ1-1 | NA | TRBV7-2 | CASSHGVGMTEAFF | TGTGCCAGCAGCCACGGGGTCGGGATGACTGAAGCTTTCTTT
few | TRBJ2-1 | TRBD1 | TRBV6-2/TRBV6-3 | CASSYRGTGGLEQFF | TGTGCCAGCTCCTATAGGGGGACAGGGGGTCTTGAGCAGTTCTTC
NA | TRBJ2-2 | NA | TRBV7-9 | CASSPPPVDTGELFF | TGTGCCAGCAGCCCCCCCCCAGTGGACACCGGGGAGCTGTTTTTT
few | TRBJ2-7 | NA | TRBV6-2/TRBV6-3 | CASSYDHGGRAPSYEQYF | TGTGCCAGCAGTTACGACCACGGGGGGCGGGCCCCCTCCTACGAGCAGTACTTC
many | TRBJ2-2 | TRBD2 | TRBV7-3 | CASSLTLAGGTTGELFF | TGTGCCAGCAGCTTAACACTAGCGGGGGGAACCACCGGGGAGCTGTTTTTT
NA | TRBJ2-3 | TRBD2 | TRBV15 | CATSRGPAGVEDTQYF | TGTGCCACCAGCAGAGGCCCAGCGGGGGTCGAAGATACGCAGTATTTT
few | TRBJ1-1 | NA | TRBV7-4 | CASSKPGGLNTEAFF | TGTGCCAGCAGCAAACCCGGGGGGCTGAACACTGAAGCTTTCTTT
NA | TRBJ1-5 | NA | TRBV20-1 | CSARVEGWGSQPQHF | TGCAGTGCTAGAGTGGAGGGGTGGGGCTCTCAGCCCCAGCATTTT
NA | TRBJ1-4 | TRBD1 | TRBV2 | CASRDLRRDRGNEKLFF | TGTGCCAGCAGAGACCTCCGCCGGGACAGGGGTAATGAAAAACTGTTTTTT
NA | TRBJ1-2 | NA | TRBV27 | CASSLKPGVRNYGYTF | TGTGCCAGCAGTTTAAAGCCAGGGGTGCGGAACTATGGCTACACCTTC